This record looks at one TCR beta chain sequence and its context. Its antigen remains unidentified. The record has no base qualities; no much larger clone is one base away. The data derive from a study of blood T cell repertoires in COVID-19 (dated by TCRdb to 2018 to 2021). Some background on the complete study: Collaborator samples came from the United States, Italy and Spain and covered acute and convalescent phases of COVID-19. The material from the prospective study consisted of cDNA or gDNA derived from T cells, B-cell-depleted T cells, or PBMCs. Deeply sampled blood TCRbeta repertoires from subjects exposed to, actively infected with, or recovered from COVID-19 were included in the dataset. A freely available public database, intended as a resource for researchers studying the immune response to SARS-CoV-2, is where the repertoires were released. Samples were obtained from the ongoing ImmuneRACE study (first 160 participants) and from some 1,200 subjects provided by 6 global collaborators. Nearly every sample came with metadata listing a de-identified subject ID, COVID-19 status, age in years and sex. Where available, HLA class I and class II types were taken from metadata supplied by the sample provider and were not determined by assay-based typing. The paper's findings and limits, for the study overall: The amount of clinical and demographic metadata varied by source and participant and was provided uncurated.

The immunoSEQ Assay, a bias-controlled multiplex PCR, was used to amplify TCRbeta CDR3 regions from genomic DNA. For the original study's pipeline: Nucleated cell counts per sample were estimated from amplification of reference gene primers within the assay. To quantify the absolute abundance of each unique TCRbeta CDR3 rearrangement, sequence reads were collapsed and filtered. For each sample, productive Simpson clonality was calculated by taking the square root of Simpson's diversity index across productive rearrangements. TCRdb obtained this table from immuneACCESS and retained in-frame rearrangements with V and J assigned. These tables miss some clones; where compared with another copy, unresolved V genes account for less than half of the shortfall, and the remainder is unexplained. From that table come the V and J calls and clone size; the DNA was used to work out D and trimming. The sample has 250,000 to 300,000 clones on record, about 80% of them singletons. The ten largest clones capture around 3.2% of the sample.

Collaborating institutions collected whole blood in K2EDTA tubes following their own protocols. For TCRbeta analysis, collaborators shipped samples in one of three forms: frozen whole blood, isolated PBMCs, or DNA extracted from either of those sample types. In the germline V gene (reference sequence), CDR1 corresponds to MNHNY and CDR2 to SVGAGI. From the cysteine up to the phenylalanine, the CDR3 has a length of 14 residues. Only the CDR3 region is kept as DNA, spanning 42 bases read in frame from base 1. V loses 6 bases of germline sequence and J loses 3 bases, and the interval between the two ends is 12 bases.

The V gene is TRBV6-6 and the J gene is TRBJ1-3, with the D gene uncertain. The sequence was obtained from a woman aged 80 or over with acute or convalescent COVID-19. The sequenced sample consisted of peripheral blood. The CDR3 has the sequence CASSPDLFGNTIYF. The DNA sequence is as follows: TGTGCCAGCAGCCCTGACTTATTTGGAAACACCATATATTTT.